This TCR beta chain was sequenced for a study of cytomegalovirus exposure and HLA in healthy donors (dated by TCRdb to about 2017). Study-level background: An earlier analysis of 550 to 700 of the donors reported 250 to 300 Gb of sequence data and more than 90 million unique TCR beta sequences from about 200 million T cells. An early release that covered approximately 600 HLA-typed donors contained around 300 gigabases of sequencing data and approximately 85 million unique TCR sequences. Of the roughly 410 genotyped donors, 81% were placed in the genetic ancestry cluster associated with self-reported Caucasian donors. The study aimed to test whether cataloging public T cell receptors could reveal signatures of past pathogen exposure. Using immunosequencing, the study profiled T cell repertoires from 640 or so subjects and related those repertoires to cytomegalovirus serostatus. A separate validation cohort of some 130 different subjects was used in addition to the approximately 700-subject first cohort. To predict cytomegalovirus infection status, the study brought together high-throughput TCR immunosequencing, statistical association of individual TCRs with disease status, and machine learning. A later analysis re-analyzed previously published TCR beta repertoires from approximately 670 donors and added high-resolution HLA genotyping to study TCR occurrence patterns. Rather than drawing on any new phenotypic data, the later analysis identified candidate immune exposures from TCR beta sequences and the way those sequences occurred across donors. An earlier analysis of several hundred of the donors used high-throughput TCR beta sequencing to judge whether each TCR beta V gene segment behaved as functional or pseudogenic. Donor age, sex, ethnicity and CMV serostatus were compiled together with the repertoire data. Genome-wide SNP genotypes for about three fifths of the roughly 700 donors were used in a later genetic analysis, which treated that subset as a discovery cohort. Every repertoire in the discovery cohort had been generated on one and the same sequencing platform. Class I and class II HLA loci were covered by the typing at four-digit resolution. The number of typed donors differed by locus: about 620-630 for A, B, C, DRB1 and DQB1; approximately 530 for DQA1; 600 to 610 for DPA1; and roughly 490 for DPB1. About 5 DR-DQ haplotypes were handled as single units for association and clustering, since linkage in the cohort was strong. Across around 400 genotyped donors of the cohort, an average of roughly 250,000 unique TCR beta nucleotide sequences per donor were sequenced, and 15% to 20% of those sequences were non-productive.

In total, roughly 670 healthy bone marrow donors made up the cohort. At the time of sampling, every cohort member was nominally healthy, though immune exposures that went unrecorded were likely present. The donor tested CMV seronegative and was one of the 352 seronegative cohort members. Every donor gave a peripheral blood sample, and the peripheral blood mononuclear cells from that sample were used for TCR beta sequencing. The Qiagen DNeasy Blood Extraction Kit was used to extract genomic DNA from the blood cell samples. The paper as a whole reports these results and caveats: Several of the top co-occurrence clusters appeared to be linked to parvovirus B19, influenza, CMV and Epstein-Barr virus, according to a later analysis. Because HLA typing was unavailable for some donors at each locus, only the typed subset was used in association tests. At a false discovery rate of 0.05, a later analysis linked some 17,000 TCR beta sequences to specific HLA alleles. An earlier analysis of approximately 590 of the donors showed that most TCR beta V segments appeared in productive rearrangements either about 87% or about 30% of the time, which broadly matched IMGT annotations. A further reported finding was that TCR beta sequences accurately predicted the HLA-A and HLA-B alleles for most subjects in the first cohort. Some IMGT-functional V segments, including TRBV6-2 and TRBV6-3, could not be told apart with the 87-base-pair reads, so those segments were excluded. V-gene and J-gene trimming of TCR beta chains was associated with a missense DCLRE1C variant in a later genetic analysis, and the association was replicated in an independent cohort. In this cohort, only TCR beta chains were sequenced, and detectable features were limited by the absence of alpha or paired-chain data. Correlated functional status among segregating V segments might be attributable to linkage disequilibrium, but an unknown experimental factor could not be ruled out. Presence/absence analyses assumed roughly uniform sequencing depth across donors, an assumption that may not hold. A few of the identified cytomegalovirus-associated TCR beta chains were confirmed in vitro to be specific for cytomegalovirus antigens. For the cohort, immune exposure information was limited to CMV serostatus. In a later analysis, most CMV-associated TCR beta chains were found to appear HLA-restricted, with HLA associations seemingly driven largely by CMV exposure. Cytomegalovirus status was reported to be diagnosed by the classifier with high specificity and sensitivity in both the original and validation cohorts. Fewer than 20 rarely observed V segments, including chromosome 9 orphons, were excluded from the earlier analysis of approximately 500 of the donors because counts were too low. In a later analysis, HLA-associated TCR beta chains showed more clonal expansion and lower generation probabilities than non-associated chains that were equally common. The sequencing pipeline was judged likely to have produced a cluster of highly shared sequence variants as a technical artifact. Most TCR sequences were observed very rarely across donors, whereas some public TCRs were present in many individuals. In a later analysis, TCR association rates were found to vary across HLA loci, with the most associated TCRs seen for DRB1 alleles and the fewest for HLA-C alleles. In a later genetic analysis, fewer N-insertions in productive TCRs were reported among donors in an Asian-associated ancestry cluster than the roughly 640-donor mean. Strong co-occurrence of HLA alleles, especially DR and DQ, made assigning TCR associations to individual alleles difficult. The authors suggested that the approach could potentially be generalized to other disease states and immunological phenotypes. The study listed 150 to 200 TCR beta chains as associated with cytomegalovirus.

Points on this clone: The antigen it binds to is not known. No base quality information exists; no much larger clone differs at one position.

The CDR3, cysteine through phenylalanine, is 14 amino acids long. The sequence is cut down to CDR3 DNA, 42 bases in frame from base 1. Trimming costs V 0 bases and J 6 bases, and their ends lie 11 bases apart. The germline V gene specifies SGHAT as CDR1 and FQNNGV as CDR2. Library preparation used the immunoSEQ multiplex PCR assay. The multiplex PCR relied on a mix of 60 forward primers for TCR Vbeta segments and 13 reverse primers for TCR Jbeta segments. The CDR3 region of rearranged TCR beta genes was amplified from genomic DNA by a multiplex PCR assay. Amplified TCR beta libraries were sequenced as 87-base-pair reads on the Illumina HiSeq System. On the study's bioinformatics: In a later analysis, tens of millions of unique TCR beta chains were counted across the roughly 670 repertoires, and roughly 11 million of these chains were shared by at least two donors. To remove PCR and sequencing errors, raw reads were error-corrected and collapsed into unique sequences using a nearest-neighbor algorithm that merged closely related sequences. To assign V, D and J gene segments, CDR3 sequences were aligned to IMGT reference sequences. Each retained sequence needed at least a six-nucleotide match to both a V gene segment and a J gene segment. A rearrangement was called productive if the CDR3 had no stop codons and remained in frame with V and J, and every other rearrangement was called non-productive. CDR3 was defined according to IMGT convention as the region running from the second conserved V-encoded cysteine to the conserved J-encoded phenylalanine. Sequences without an unambiguous match to a single V gene segment were excluded from the earlier analysis of almost 600 of the donors. An earlier analysis of approximately 590 of the donors called V segments functional above 56.7% productive rearrangements and segregating when the between-donor standard deviation exceeded 5%. A statistical classification framework was built for diagnosing cytomegalovirus status from the catalog of TCR beta chain sequences. In a later analysis, V and J genes were assigned by comparing TCR nucleotide sequences against IMGT/GENE-DB human TR gene sequences. A later analysis assigned CDR3 sequences and most-parsimonious VDJ recombination scenarios with the TCRdist pipeline. A later analysis defined each TCR beta chain by its CDR3 amino acid sequence plus V-gene family, and excluded reads lacking a unique V-gene family. A later analysis removed roughly 590 highly shared, low-generation-probability nucleotide sequences to deal with suspected cross-contamination and a sequencing artifact. In a later analysis, a clonal expansion index was calculated for each public chain from normalized within-repertoire ranks of inferred template counts. Generation probabilities in a later analysis came from a VDJ recombination model fitted to out-of-frame rearrangements, and those results were checked against IGoR. A later analysis scored TCR-TCR, TCR-HLA and TCR-CMV co-occurrence with hypergeometric tests, applying a repertoire-size bias correction to TCR pairs. In a later analysis, false discovery rates were estimated by permuting HLA or CMV assignments 20 times. In a later analysis, co-occurring TCRs were grouped using DBSCAN, and TCRdist sequence similarity was added for clustering within HLA-allele-positive subsets. For co-occurrence clustering, repertoires with fewer than 30,000 or more than 120,000 public chains were excluded, along with 4 to 6 repertoires with anomalous nucleotide sharing. TCRdb retrieved this table from immuneACCESS and kept in-frame rearrangements only. Not all clones are present; in checked studies, unresolved V genes account for under half, and no reason is known for the remainder. V, J and clone size derive from that table, while D and trimming were established from the DNA sequence. Present in this sample are around 140,000 clones, 65% to 80% of which were seen just once. The ten largest clones represent approximately 1.5% of the sample.

The sequenced sample consisted of PBMCs. Rearrangement joined TRBV11-2 to TRBJ1-2, with the D segment identity uncertain. The receptor was isolated from a woman aged 18-30 years in good health and CMV-seronegative. The CDR3 protein: CASSLDRGRNGYTF. Here is the DNA: TGTGCCAGCAGCTTAGATCGAGGGAGGAATGGCTACACCTTC.